The next 26 T cell receptor beta chains were all read from a single sample in a study of glioma-infiltrating T cells listed by TCRdb under 2016. Sequencing instrument: Illumina MiSeq. The iRepertoire nested amplicon-rescue multiplex PCR (arm-PCR) platform was used to amplify TCR alpha and beta CDR3 regions from RNA. TCRdb handled the public reads itself, with Q25 trimming in fastp and clone calling in MiXCR, and kept productive beta chains. CDR3 protein duplicates are merged, each entry listing the most common genes and DNA. Recorded for this sample are roughly 40,000 distinct CDR3 sequences; approximately 20% of them occurred a single time. The ten largest clones capture less than 7% of the sample. Sequencing was performed on glioma tissue, nonneoplastic brain tissue, or PBMCs (not recorded which). Receptor source: a human donor with low-grade glioma or glioblastoma, undergoing nonglioma brain surgery, or in good health (not recorded which).

In this sample, this clonotype turned up many times. The chain joins TRBV6-1 to TRBJ1-1; D uncertain. The V and J ends lost 1 base and 6 bases respectively, with 6 bases between them. This CDR3 comprises 12 residues. Per the germline V gene, CDR1 is MNHNS and CDR2 is SASEGT. CDR3 protein: CASSEVYPEAFF. The CDR3 DNA follows: TGTGCCAGCAGTGAAGTCTACCCTGAAGCTTTCTTT.

This clonotype was seen ten or more times. The rearrangement joins TRBV27 to TRBJ1-6; TRBD1 matches at 9 bases. The germline CDR1 and CDR2 sequences are MNHEY and SMNVEV (reference sequence). V lost 6 bases and J lost 7; bases outside the gene matches: 4. This CDR3 spans 14 amino acids. The CDR3 DNA reads as TGTGCCAGCAGGACAGGGGGGGGGAATTCACCCCTCCACTTT. Protein sequence: CASRTGGGNSPLHF.

This clonotype was counted at least ten times. The chain is built from TRBV4-3 and TRBJ2-1; 11 bases agree with TRBD2. After removal of 0 bases from V and 5 bases from J, the junction contained 3 bases not matched to a gene. The CDR3 contains 16 residues. Per the germline V gene, CDR1 is LGHNA and CDR2 is YSLEER. In DNA form, the CDR3 reads TGCGCCAGCAGCCAAGATTCTAGCGGGAGGAACAATGAGCAGTTCTTC. Its protein product is CASSQDSSGRNNEQFF.

There are many counts of this clonotype. The chain carries TRBV5-4 and TRBJ1-1; 8 nucleotides line up with TRBD1. V shed 6 bases and J 1 base; nucleotides not matched to a gene: 5. The germline CDR1 and CDR2 sequences are SGHNT and YYREEE (reference sequence). The CDR3 is made up of 14 amino acids. The CDR3 DNA follows: TGTGCCAGCACCCTGGGACAGGAGAACACTGAAGCTTTCTTT. The encoded protein is CASTLGQENTEAFF.

This clonotype was detected ten times or more. This rearrangement joins TRBV6-6 to TRBJ2-2, with 7 bases that match TRBD2. CDR3 length equals 16 residues. The V and J ends lost 0 bases and 5 bases, in that order; junction bases with no gene match: 6. CDR1 and CDR2 (germline): MNHNY, SVGAGI (reference sequence). The CDR3 sequence is CASSYSGEGQTGELFF. The CDR3 nucleotides are TGTGCCAGCAGTTACTCGGGGGAGGGCCAGACCGGGGAGCTGTTTTTT.

The chain joins TRBV10-3 to TRBJ2-1, with a weak D call TRBD2 (5 bases). This CDR3 contains 18 residues. The germline CDR1 and CDR2 sequences are ENHRY and SYGVKD. Trimming cost V 3 bases and J 5 bases, with 23 bases left between them. CDR3 region: CAISDPPRRLAGNNEQFF. As DNA, the CDR3 is TGTGCCATCAGTGACCCCCCTAGACGGCTGGCCGGGAACAATGAGCAGTTCTTC.

The table lists this clonotype with many counts. The chain carries TRBV4-1 and TRBJ2-3; D call uncertain. The CDR3 length is 14 residues. The V gene's germline CDR1 is MGHRA and CDR2 YSYEKL. Trimming removed 0 bases at V and 8 bases at J, with 12 bases between. The CDR3 DNA follows: TGCGCCAGCAGCCAAGATACCTTCCCGGGTACGCAGTATTTT. Amino acid sequence: CASSQDTFPGTQYF.

This clonotype occurred many times. The chain is built from TRBV28 and TRBJ1-6; 8 nucleotides agree with TRBD1. This CDR3 has 15 amino acids. Germline trimming cut 6 bases from V and 5 bases from J; bases unmatched to any gene: 6. The germline V gene has CDR1 MDHEN and CDR2 SYDVKM. In nucleotides, the CDR3 is TGTGCCAGCAGCAGGGGGCGGACTAATAATTCACCCCTCCACTTT. This translates into CASSRGRTNNSPLHF.

The chain is built from TRBV12-3 or TRBV12-4 and TRBJ1-1; 11 bases line up with TRBD1. The CDR3 runs 15 residues. V lost 6 bases to trimming and J lost 6 bases; unmatched junction nucleotides: 9. The CDR3 region has the DNA TGTGCCAGCAGCCCGGGACAGGGGGTAGTTGCTGAAGCTTTCTTT. This gives the protein CASSPGQGVVAEAFF.

This clonotype was recorded at least ten times. The chain joins TRBV5-4 to TRBJ2-1; 11 bases are shared with TRBD2. The V and J ends lost 1 base and 9 bases, in that order; junction bases with no gene match: 9. This CDR3 has 16 amino acids. The V gene's germline CDR1 is SGHNT and CDR2 YYREEE (reference sequence). The CDR3 protein is CASSLIAGGPDSEQFF. In DNA form, the CDR3 reads TGTGCCAGCAGCTTGATAGCGGGGGGGCCGGATAGTGAGCAGTTCTTC.

Many counts were recorded for this clonotype. The chain links TRBV20-1 to TRBJ2-1; TRBD2 matches at 9 bases. The CDR3 extends over 16 amino acids. The V gene's germline CDR1 is DFQATT and CDR2 SNEGSKA (reference sequence). J was trimmed by 0 bases and V by 6 bases; bases with no gene match: 9. The CDR3 nucleotides read TGCAGTGCGCCCAGGGCGGGGGGGAGCTCCTACAATGAGCAGTTCTTC. Its translation is CSAPRAGGSSYNEQFF.

At least ten counts were recorded for this clonotype. The rearrangement links TRBV2 to TRBJ1-6; D gene ambiguous. This CDR3 spans 12 amino acids. Trimming pared 7 bases from V and 4 bases from J, leaving 5 bases between. CDR1 and CDR2 (germline): SNHLY, FYNNEI. The CDR3 loop is CASKGYNSPLHF. CDR3 in DNA: TGTGCCAGCAAGGGATATAATTCACCCCTCCACTTT.

In the case of this clonotype: At one boundary the junction diverges from the germline segment, which might be a read error. The chain has TRBV28 and TRBJ2-5; possibly TRBD1 or TRBD2 for D (5 bases each). CDR1 and CDR2 from the germline V gene are MDHEN and SYDVKM. CDR3 size: 17 residues. The CDR3 spells CASSFWPTRQLEETQNF. DNA for the CDR3: TGTGCCAGCAGTTTTTGGCCCACGCGACAGTTGGAGGAGACCCAGAACTTC.

This clonotype was found many times. The genes are TRBV20-1 and TRBJ2-3, with 7 positions matching TRBD2. This CDR3 is built from 16 residues. V lost 7 bases, J lost 2 bases, and 15 bases stayed unmatched. Germline V gene sequence: CDR1 DFQATT, CDR2 SNEGSKA (reference sequence). CDR3 protein: CSGQPTGGGNTDTQYF. DNA for the CDR3: TGCAGTGGCCAACCAACTGGCGGGGGAAACACAGATACGCAGTATTTT.

This clonotype has only a few counts. The J gene is TRBJ1-1, the V gene TRBV10-3; D unresolved. CDR1 and CDR2 (germline): ENHRY, SYGVKD. Trimming took 1 base from V and 3 from J, leaving 12 bases between them. The CDR3 contains 15 residues. The CDR3 DNA reads TGTGCCATCAGTGAGTTAAGGACGAAGGACACTGAAGCTTTCTTT. It codes for CAISELRTKDTEAFF.

This clonotype showed up many times. The V gene is TRBV12-3 or TRBV12-4, the J gene TRBJ1-3; D is uncertain. The CDR3 loop spans 14 amino acids. Trimming removed 9 bases at V and 0 bases at J, with 12 bases between. The CDR3 reads CASRTSYSGNTIYF. CDR3 coding DNA: TGTGCCAGTCGGACCAGCTACTCTGGAAACACCATATATTTT.

This clonotype has a count of ten or more. This sequence joins TRBV20-1 and TRBJ2-1; no firm D call. CDR3 length: 14 amino acids. The V end lost 6 bases, the J end lost 0 bases, and 12 bases lay between the germline ends. CDR1 and CDR2 (germline): DFQATT, SNEGSKA (reference sequence). CDR3 nucleotides: TGCAGTGCCATTGGCCAGAGCTCCTACAATGAGCAGTTCTTC. Translation gives CSAIGQSSYNEQFF.

This clonotype appeared a few times. The chain combines TRBV7-2 with TRBJ2-1, with TRBD2 identical over 16 bases. Trimming cost V 1 base and J 5 bases; bases outside gene matches: 5. This CDR3 is 18 amino acids long. Per germline, CDR1 SGHTA and CDR2 FQGNSA. For the CDR3, the DNA is TGTGCCAGCAGCTTAGTGTTGGGACTAGCGGGGGGGCACAATGAGCAGTTCTTC. Translated, it gives CASSLVLGLAGGHNEQFF.

Remarks on this clonotype: This sequence may be a read error, since a much larger clone differs from it by one base. V usage is TRBV6-1 and J usage is TRBJ2-7; 8 bases are a match to TRBD1. Per the germline V gene, CDR1 is MNHNS and CDR2 is SASEGT. J was trimmed by 5 bases and V by 3 bases; bases with no gene match: 12. The CDR3 spans 16 residues. CDR3 nucleotide sequence: TGTGCCAGCAGTGACCTCCGGACAGGGCCTTCCCACGAGCAGTACTTC. Protein product: CASSDLRTGPSHEQYF.

The table lists this clonotype with a few counts. With a much larger clone just one base away, this may be a read error. The gene calls are TRBV3-1 and TRBJ1-1; D not resolved. Germline loops: CDR1 LGHDT, CDR2 YNNKEL (reference sequence). This CDR3 has 13 amino acids. The V end was cut by 8 bases, the J end by 4 bases, with 14 bases between. DNA of the CDR3: TGTGCCAGCGGCCGACGCAGTGCCACTGAAGCTTTCTTT. Translated, it gives CASGRRSATEAFF.

A word on this clonotype: A read error is possible here, since a much larger clone lies one base away. The J gene is TRBJ1-5, the V gene TRBV12-3 or TRBV12-4; maybe TRBD1 (5 bases). The CDR3 consists of 13 residues. The CDR3: CASGLGGGQPQHF. DNA of the CDR3: TGTGCCAGCGGTTTGGGGGGAGGTCAGCCCCAGCATTTT.

This clonotype was seen ten or more times. The chain is built from TRBV7-2 and TRBJ1-4; D ambiguous. Deletions cut 0 bases from V and 4 bases from J, with 9 bases between. CDR1 is SGHTA, CDR2 FQGNSA, per germline. CDR3 length: 15 residues. CDR3 nucleotide sequence: TGTGCCAGCAGCTTAGCGCCACTGAATAATGAAAAACTGTTTTTT. Amino acids: CASSLAPLNNEKLFF.

CDR3 nucleotides: TGTGCCAGCAGTTACACTTCGGGGACAGCTTTCTTT. It specifies CASSYTSGTAFF. The genes are TRBV6-2 or TRBV6-3 and TRBJ1-1; D possibly corresponds to TRBD1 (5 bases). V lost 2 bases and J lost 10, with 11 bases in between. CDR1 is MNHEY, CDR2 SVGEGT, per germline. CDR3 length: 12 residues.

The table lists this clonotype with many counts. V is TRBV6-6 and J is TRBJ1-5, with D possibly TRBD1 on 5 matching bases. Germline V lookup: CDR1 MNHNY, CDR2 SVGAGI (reference sequence). V lost 2 bases to trimming and J lost 5 bases, with 10 bases between them. CDR3 length equals 14 residues. The CDR3 nucleotides are TGTGCCAGCAGTTACCCTCAGACAGATCAGCCCCAGCATTTT. This codes for CASSYPQTDQPQHF.

This clonotype was counted many times. The chain is built from TRBV24-1 and TRBJ1-5; no clear D gene. CDR1 KGHDR and CDR2 SFDVKD come from the germline V gene. The CDR3 covers 13 residues. Trimming took 10 bases from V and 4 from J, leaving 13 bases between them. CDR3 region: CATPGVGNQPQHF. The CDR3 DNA reads as TGTGCCACACCGGGCGTTGGGAATCAGCCCCAGCATTTT.

By its share, this clonotype is medium-sized (0.01 to 0.1%). This rearrangement joins TRBV15 to TRBJ2-3; 8 positions match TRBD2. Germline V gives CDR1 LNHNV, CDR2 YYDKDF (reference sequence). This CDR3 is built from 15 residues. Trimming removed 6 bases from V and 2 bases from J; junction bases left unmatched: 7. The CDR3 protein is CATSWRGETTDTQYF. CDR3 in DNA: TGTGCCACCAGTTGGCGGGGGGAAACCACAGATACGCAGTATTTT.